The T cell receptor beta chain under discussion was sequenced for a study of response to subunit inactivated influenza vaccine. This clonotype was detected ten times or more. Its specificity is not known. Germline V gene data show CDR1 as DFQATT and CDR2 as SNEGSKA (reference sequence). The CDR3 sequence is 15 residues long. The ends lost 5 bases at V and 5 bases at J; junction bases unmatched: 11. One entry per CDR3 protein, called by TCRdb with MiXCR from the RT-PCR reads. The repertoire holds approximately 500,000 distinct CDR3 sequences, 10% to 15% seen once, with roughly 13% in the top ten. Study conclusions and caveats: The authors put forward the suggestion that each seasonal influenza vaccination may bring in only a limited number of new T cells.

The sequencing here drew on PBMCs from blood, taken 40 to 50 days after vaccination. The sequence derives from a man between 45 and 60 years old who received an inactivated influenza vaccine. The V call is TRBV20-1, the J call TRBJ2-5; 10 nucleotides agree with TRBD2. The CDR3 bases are TGCAGTGCTCCCAAGCGGGGGGGAATTCGGGAGACCCAGTACTTC. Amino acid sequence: CSAPKRGGIRETQYF.